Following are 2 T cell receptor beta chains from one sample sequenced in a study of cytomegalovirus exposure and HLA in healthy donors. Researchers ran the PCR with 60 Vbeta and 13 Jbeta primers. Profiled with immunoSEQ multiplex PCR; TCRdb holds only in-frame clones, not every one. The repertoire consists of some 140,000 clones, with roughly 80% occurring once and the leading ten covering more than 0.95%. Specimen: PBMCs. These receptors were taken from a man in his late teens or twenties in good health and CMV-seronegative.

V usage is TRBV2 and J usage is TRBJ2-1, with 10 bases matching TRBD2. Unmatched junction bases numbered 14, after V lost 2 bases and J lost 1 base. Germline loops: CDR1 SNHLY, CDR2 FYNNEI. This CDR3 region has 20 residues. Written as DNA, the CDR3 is TGTGCCAGCAGTGAAACGAAGCGGGGGGGCCGTAATAGGTCCTACAATGAGCAGTTCTTC. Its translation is CASSETKRGGRNRSYNEQFF.

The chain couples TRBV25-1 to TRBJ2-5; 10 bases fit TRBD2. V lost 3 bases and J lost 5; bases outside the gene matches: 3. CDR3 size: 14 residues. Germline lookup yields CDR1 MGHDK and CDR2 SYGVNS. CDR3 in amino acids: CASSDSLAGETQYF. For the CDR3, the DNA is TGTGCCAGCAGTGATTCACTAGCGGGGGAGACCCAGTACTTC.